The next 31 T cell receptor beta chains were all read from a single sample in a study of cytomegalovirus exposure and HLA in healthy donors. Vbeta (60) and Jbeta (13) primers were used in the PCR. Clones were read by immunoSEQ multiplex PCR, and TCRdb kept only the in-frame ones, dropping some. Of 140,000 to 150,000 clones in the sample, around 77% are singletons; the top ten hold 6.5% to 8%. Sequenced input: PBMCs. These receptors were collected from a middle-aged woman in good health and CMV-seropositive.

The chain combines TRBV5-1 with TRBJ2-2; 7 bases are a match to TRBD1. Trimming removed 3 bases from V and 1 base from J; junction bases left unmatched: 3. The germline gives CDR1 SGHRS, CDR2 YFSETQ. The CDR3 loop spans 15 amino acids. The CDR3, as DNA: TGCGCCAGCAGCTACCGGGACAGGAACACCGGGGAGCTGTTTTTT. Amino acids: CASSYRDRNTGELFF.

This chain connects TRBV19 to TRBJ2-1; D is unresolved. This CDR3 comprises 12 residues. V dropped 2 bases and J dropped 10 bases, with 9 bases sitting between them. CDR1 and CDR2 (germline): LNHDA, SQIVND (reference sequence). CDR3 sequence (DNA): TGTGCCAGTAGTATACTTCAGCGAGAGCAGTTCTTC. It translates to CASSILQREQFF.

The rearrangement joins TRBV4-2 to TRBJ2-3, with TRBD2 matching 8 bases. J gave up 7 bases and V 4 bases, and 28 bases lay outside the gene matches. The length of the CDR3 is 21 residues. Germline assignment: CDR1 LGHNA and CDR2 YNFKEQ. The CDR3 nucleotides read TGTGCCAGCAGCCTCACGGAGGAGGGGCCGGGGGGGGCCGTTTTGAGAAATACGCAGTATTTT. Protein: CASSLTEEGPGGAVLRNTQYF.

This clone was counted only a few times. V gene TRBV4-2 combines with J gene TRBJ1-6, with 8 bases that match TRBD1. Germline lookup yields CDR1 LGHNA and CDR2 YNFKEQ. The CDR3 totals 16 residues. V dropped 6 bases and J dropped 4; count of bases not matched to a gene: 8. The CDR3 DNA sequence: TGTGCCAGCAGTCGAACAGGGGGACCATATAATTCACCCCTCCACTTT. Translating it yields CASSRTGGPYNSPLHF.

This chain joins TRBV2 and TRBJ2-3; 8 positions match TRBD2. This CDR3 has 14 amino acids. CDR1 is SNHLY and CDR2 is FYNNEI in the germline V gene. Losses at the gene ends were 7 bases for V and 1 base for J; bases not matched to a gene: 4. Here the CDR3 DNA reads TGTGCCAGCAAAATGCGGGGGGGCACAGATACGCAGTATTTT. Residues: CASKMRGGTDTQYF. The whole variable domain, remainder taken from reference TRBV2 and TRBJ2-3, is EPEVTQTPSHQVTQMGQEVILRCVPISNHLYFYWYRQILGQKVEFLVSFYNNEISEKSEIFDDQFSVERPDGSNFTLKIRSTKLEDSAMYFCASKMRGGTDTQYFGPGTRLTVL.

V usage is TRBV25-1 and J usage is TRBJ1-2; D might be TRBD1 (5 bases). The CDR3 runs to 12 residues. In germline, CDR1 is MGHDK, CDR2 SYGVNS. Trimming removed 5 bases from V and 8 bases from J, with 12 bases in between. CDR3 loop: CASSSQPGGYTF. For the CDR3, the DNA is TGTGCCAGCAGTTCTCAGCCAGGGGGCTACACCTTC.

This clone was observed once. The V and J genes are TRBV15 and TRBJ2-5; TRBD2 matches at 12 bases. From germline, CDR1 is LNHNV and CDR2 YYDKDF (reference sequence). The CDR3 length is 18 residues. The junction had 11 bases not matched to a gene; V was cut back by 1 base and J by 5 bases. The CDR3 here is CATSRGGTSGGYKETQYF. Here the CDR3 DNA reads TGTGCCACCAGCAGAGGAGGAACTAGCGGGGGGTATAAGGAGACCCAGTACTTC.

This clone was detected only once. This chain joins TRBV28 and TRBJ1-6; TRBD1 is a possible D gene (6 bases). The CDR3 is 16 amino acids. Germline CDR1 reads MDHEN; CDR2 reads SYDVKM. Trimming shortened V by 2 bases and J by 0 bases, and 8 bases separated the two germline ends. CDR3 amino acids: CASSLQGSSYNSPLHF. CDR3 sequence (DNA): TGTGCCAGCAGTTTACAGGGGAGCTCCTATAATTCACCCCTCCACTTT.

This clone appeared a single time. The genes are TRBV6-1 and TRBJ1-1; no definite D call. Germline values: CDR1 MNHNS, CDR2 SASEGT. V was clipped by 5 bases and J by 0 bases, with 13 bases between them. The CDR3 contains 15 residues. The CDR3 coding sequence is TGTGCCAGCAGTCACCCCCCTCGGGTGAACACTGAAGCTTTCTTT. As protein: CASSHPPRVNTEAFF.

The table lists this clone with a count of one. The rearrangement joins TRBV11-3 to TRBJ2-1; 8 bases fit TRBD2. This CDR3 region has 15 residues. Trimming cost V 0 bases and J 5 bases; bases outside gene matches: 3. CDR1 is SGHNT and CDR2 is YENEEA in the germline V gene. CDR3 in DNA: TGTGCCAGCAGCTTAGAAGCGGGGGTGCACAATGAGCAGTTCTTC. Translating it yields CASSLEAGVHNEQFF.

The gene calls are TRBV5-1 and TRBJ2-5; 10 positions match TRBD2. CDR1 and CDR2 (germline): SGHRS, YFSETQ. The V and J ends lost 4 bases and 5 bases, in that order; junction bases with no gene match: 14. The CDR3 loop spans 17 amino acids. The CDR3 sequence: CASSPTSSGGAKETQYF. Here the CDR3 DNA reads TGCGCCAGCAGCCCGACGTCAAGCGGGGGGGCGAAGGAGACCCAGTACTTC.

The rearrangement links TRBV7-9 to TRBJ1-4, with TRBD1 identical over 9 bases. Germline V gene sequence: CDR1 SEHNR, CDR2 FQNEAQ (reference sequence). CDR3 length: 17 residues. V shed 5 bases and J 8 bases; nucleotides not matched to a gene: 15. For the CDR3, the DNA is TGTGCCAGCAGCAACAGCTGGGAACAGGGGGCAGGGGAAAAACTGTTTTTT. Amino acid sequence: CASSNSWEQGAGEKLFF.

The V and J genes are TRBV27 and TRBJ1-2; 7 nucleotides agree with TRBD1. CDR1 and CDR2 (germline): MNHEY, SMNVEV (reference sequence). The CDR3 contains 14 residues. Trimming took 4 bases from V and 8 from J; bases not matched to a gene: 10. CDR3 in DNA: TGTGCCAGCAGTTCTTACGGACGGACAGGAGGCTACACCTTC. Translating it yields CASSSYGRTGGYTF.

The CDR3, as DNA: TGTGCCATCAGTGAGTCCATGGGCAGCAATCAGCCCCAGCATTTT. Translation: CAISESMGSNQPQHF. The chain links TRBV10-3 to TRBJ1-5, with D uncertain. The CDR3 sequence is 15 residues long. Trimming cost V 0 bases and J 1 base, with 7 bases left between them. Germline V CDR1 and CDR2: ENHRY, SYGVKD.

Only a few counts were recorded for this clone. The CDR3 loop reads CASGQGALINYGYTF. CDR3 nucleotide sequence: TGTGCCAGCGGACAGGGGGCTCTTATTAACTATGGCTACACCTTC. The chain carries TRBV5-6 and TRBJ1-2, with 11 bases lining up with TRBD1. The V gene's germline CDR1 is SGHDT and CDR2 YYEEEE. V dropped 7 bases and J dropped 1; count of bases not matched to a gene: 6. The CDR3 is made up of 15 amino acids.

The J gene is TRBJ2-3, the V gene TRBV7-9; D call uncertain. The germline V gene encodes CDR1 SEHNR and CDR2 FQNEAQ (reference sequence). Trimming removed 3 bases from V and 2 bases from J, with 9 bases in between. This CDR3 region has 14 residues. CDR3 in amino acids: CASSLSTATDTQYF. In DNA, the CDR3 is TGTGCCAGCAGCTTGTCCACAGCCACAGATACGCAGTATTTT.

For the CDR3, the DNA is TGTGCTAGTGGTTTGGTACTAGGGTCGGTTACAGGGTCTTCTCGAACGATTCGGTATGAAAAACTGTTTTTT. The encoded protein is CASGLVLGSVTGSSRTIRYEKLFF. The genes are TRBV12-5 and TRBJ1-4; weak D call: TRBD1 (6 bases). The V gene's germline CDR1 is LGHNT and CDR2 FRNRAP. The CDR3 is 24 amino acids. Trimming cost V 0 bases and J 6 bases, with 38 bases left between them.

The rearrangement uses TRBV5-6 and TRBJ2-3; D uncertain. The V end was cut by 1 base, the J end by 4 bases, with 16 bases between. The CDR3 loop spans 16 amino acids. The germline CDR1 and CDR2 sequences are SGHDT and YYEEEE. CDR3 region: CASSLRLVRTADTQYF. In nucleotides, the CDR3 is TGTGCCAGCAGCTTGAGATTGGTACGCACGGCAGATACGCAGTATTTT.

In regard to this clone: The sample holds other DNA sequences that translate to the same CDR3. The gene calls are TRBV2 and TRBJ2-2; 7 bases match TRBD1. Germline V lookup: CDR1 SNHLY, CDR2 FYNNEI. Trimming at V came to 6 bases and at J to 1 base, leaving 2 bases not matched to a gene. The CDR3 is 14 residues long. CDR3 amino acids: CASSGQVNTGELFF. DNA for the CDR3: TGTGCCAGCAGCGGACAGGTGAACACCGGGGAGCTGTTTTTT.

The rearrangement joins TRBV6-5 to TRBJ2-1, with TRBD2 matching over 12 bases. Germline loops: CDR1 MNHEY, CDR2 SVGAGI. This CDR3 region has 15 residues. J was trimmed by 6 bases and V by 5 bases; bases with no gene match: 5. CDR3 loop: CASSTLAGGRNEQFF. Here the CDR3 DNA reads TGTGCCAGCAGTACTCTAGCGGGGGGGCGCAATGAGCAGTTCTTC.

The J gene is TRBJ1-2, the V gene TRBV28; no clear D. Germline CDR1 is MDHEN and CDR2 is SYDVKM. CDR3 length: 14 residues. V was pared by 6 bases and J by 0 bases, with 11 bases between. The CDR3 region is CASSPKPTNYGYTF. The CDR3 nucleotides are TGTGCCAGCAGCCCTAAACCAACTAACTATGGCTACACCTTC.

The rearrangement links TRBV2 to TRBJ1-2; the D gene is possibly TRBD1 (6 bases). This CDR3 is built from 14 residues. Germline CDR1 is SNHLY and CDR2 is FYNNEI. Trimming left V 1 base short and J 4 bases short, with 10 bases between. CDR3 sequence: CASSEGGRAYGYTF. The CDR3 DNA follows: TGTGCCAGCAGTGAAGGGGGGCGCGCCTATGGCTACACCTTC.

The genes are TRBV19 and TRBJ2-7; 8 bases line up with TRBD1. The CDR3 totals 14 residues. V shed 4 bases and J 2 bases; nucleotides not matched to a gene: 4. Germline assignment: CDR1 LNHDA and CDR2 SQIVND (reference sequence). The CDR3 DNA is TGTGCCAGTAGTAGGGCAGGGGGCACCTACGAGCAGTACTTC. It is translated as CASSRAGGTYEQYF. The full variable domain, in which reference TRBV19 and TRBJ2-7 provide the parts outside the CDR3, is DGGITQSPKYLFRKEGQNVTLSCEQNLNHDAMYWYRQDPGQGLRLIYYSQIVNDFQKGDIAEGYSVSREKKESFPLTVTSAQKNPTAFYLCASSRAGGTYEQYFGPGTRLTVT.

The rearrangement joins TRBV6-1 to TRBJ2-7; TRBD1 matches at 10 bases. Germline V gene sequence: CDR1 MNHNS, CDR2 SASEGT. The trim removed 2 bases at V and 4 bases at J, leaving 5 bases unmatched. This CDR3 has 15 residues. The CDR3 region is CASSEFGTGVYEQYF. The CDR3 nucleotides are TGTGCCAGCAGTGAATTTGGGACAGGGGTTTACGAGCAGTACTTC.

V usage is TRBV27 and J usage is TRBJ1-2; perhaps TRBD1 as D (6 bases). V was trimmed by 5 bases and J by 3 bases, leaving 13 bases between them. There are 14 residues in the CDR3. Germline V CDR1 and CDR2: MNHEY, SMNVEV (reference sequence). CDR3 in amino acids: CASSPRTAYYGYTF. As DNA, the CDR3 is TGTGCCAGCAGTCCCCGGACAGCTTACTATGGCTACACCTTC.

There are a few counts of this clone. The rearrangement uses TRBV30 and TRBJ2-2; 15 bases fit TRBD2. The CDR3 is made up of 18 amino acids. Germline CDR1 is GTSNPN and CDR2 is SVGIG (reference sequence). The ends lost 7 bases at V and 2 bases at J; junction bases unmatched: 11. The CDR3 DNA is TGTGCCTCCCCGGGAGGGACTAGCGGGGGGCGTAACACCGGGGAGCTGTTTTTT. It encodes CASPGGTSGGRNTGELFF.

This chain links TRBV27 with TRBJ1-5; 7 bases line up with TRBD1. Trimming at V came to 5 bases and at J to 2 bases, leaving 3 bases not matched to a gene. Germline V gene sequence: CDR1 MNHEY, CDR2 SMNVEV (reference sequence). This CDR3 is built from 14 residues. CDR3: CASSLDRGNQPQHF. The CDR3 region has the DNA TGTGCCAGCAGTCTAGACAGGGGCAATCAGCCCCAGCATTTT.

Concerning this clone itself: Other DNA sequences from this sample encode an identical CDR3 as well. The rearrangement links TRBV5-4 to TRBJ2-3, with no clear D. Germline V gives CDR1 SGHNT, CDR2 YYREEE (reference sequence). This CDR3 comprises 13 residues. V gave up 0 bases and J gave up 4 bases, with 6 bases separating them. The CDR3, as DNA: TGTGCCAGCAGCTTGGCGGGTTCAGATACGCAGTATTTT. Translated: CASSLAGSDTQYF.

The chain is built from TRBV10-3 and TRBJ2-2; 11 bases align to TRBD1. The CDR3 covers 17 residues. Unmatched junction bases numbered 6, after V lost 1 base and J lost 5 bases. CDR1 is ENHRY, CDR2 SYGVKD, per germline. The CDR3 is CAISELDRGHGTGELFF. The CDR3 DNA follows: TGTGCCATCAGTGAGTTGGACAGGGGGCATGGTACCGGGGAGCTGTTTTTT.

J is TRBJ2-7 and V is TRBV12-5; D gene unclear. The V end was cut by 3 bases, the J end by 3 bases, with 12 bases between. The germline V gene encodes CDR1 LGHNT and CDR2 FRNRAP. CDR3 length: 14 residues. CDR3: CASGFFPVSYEQYF. The CDR3 bases are TGTGCTAGTGGTTTTTTCCCCGTTAGCTACGAGCAGTACTTC.

Worth noting for this clone: One end of the junction is discordant with germline, which a read error may explain. J is TRBJ2-7 and V is TRBV4-1, with 10 bases aligning to TRBD1. The CDR3 has 14 residues. CDR1 MGHRA and CDR2 YSYEKL come from the germline V gene. The CDR3 loop is CASSLGQGLGEQCF. CDR3 nucleotides: TGCGCCAGCAGCCTGGGACAGGGGCTGGGAGAGCAGTGCTTC.